The rows below give T cell receptor beta chains drawn from one sample of a study of early T cells in non-severe SARS-CoV-2 infection. Via MiXCR, TCRdb re-called the 5' RACE reads, giving one row per CDR3 protein. This sample has tens of thousands of distinct CDR3 sequences, with about 4.4% found just once. The specimen sequenced was whole blood. Receptors originate from an adult who was a healthcare worker with PCR-confirmed SARS-CoV-2 infection or an uninfected control (not recorded which). Both conserved end residues are trimmed from each CDR3.

j_call v_call cdr3_aa
TRBJ1-4 TRBV20-1 SAYQGSGNEKLF
TRBJ2-3 TRBV7-2 ASGGDVTDTQY
TRBJ2-2 TRBV3-1 ASSQGLAGNTGELF
TRBJ2-1 TRBV30 AWSVAGWLAEQF
TRBJ1-1 TRBV7-9 ASSLKGGRAEAF
TRBJ1-5 TRBV12-3/TRBV12-4 ASSLMFSNQPQH
TRBJ2-1 TRBV11-1 ASSYRRDRGQWAYNEQF
TRBJ2-7 TRBV6-1 ASSKSGAIVYEQY
TRBJ1-1 TRBV7-9 ASSLVSGTENTEAF
TRBJ2-5 TRBV2 ASSEVRSSGGGETQY
TRBJ2-7 TRBV5-6 ASSLYLADYEQY
TRBJ2-7 TRBV5-4 ASSATIGTYEQY
TRBJ2-7 TRBV20-1 SARQGPSYEQY
TRBJ2-7 TRBV20-1 SAEPGIMAYEQY
TRBJ2-1 TRBV7-2 ASSLGLSSQYNEQF
TRBJ2-2 TRBV18 ASSPLSGIRAATSNTGELF
TRBJ2-5 TRBV6-5 ASRFTTGETQY
TRBJ2-7 TRBV13 ASRGRGGRYEQY
TRBJ2-7 TRBV7-8 ASSLIMGSYEQY
TRBJ1-1 TRBV20-1 SAKERDSAF
TRBJ1-5 TRBV15 ATSRDGGFQPQH
TRBJ2-5 TRBV11-1 ASSLVAQPGGQETQY
TRBJ1-2 TRBV20-1 SARDPGTANAYT
TRBJ1-1 TRBV12-3/TRBV12-4 ASSLTRGVGTEAF
TRBJ2-1 TRBV12-3/TRBV12-4 ASSFPGGAYNEQF
TRBJ2-1 TRBV12-3/TRBV12-4 ASSPVLAGGLYNEQF
TRBJ2-1 TRBV2 ASKAGSSYNEQF
TRBJ1-2 TRBV6-6 ASSYNQVRYGYT
TRBJ2-2 TRBV18 ASSLGTGSTGELF
TRBJ2-2 TRBV3-1 ASSLDLLLNTGELF
TRBJ2-1 TRBV20-1 SAHPAGLAAFKNEQF
TRBJ2-2 TRBV7-6 ASSFFPGGTGELF
TRBJ2-5 TRBV28 ASSLASDQETQY
TRBJ2-7 TRBV11-1 ASSFYRDGHEQY
TRBJ2-3 TRBV7-2 ASSSGPAGGGRDTQY
TRBJ2-1 TRBV5-1 ASSLGTGGGYNEQF
TRBJ1-6 TRBV7-2 ASSLVGGQNNSPLH